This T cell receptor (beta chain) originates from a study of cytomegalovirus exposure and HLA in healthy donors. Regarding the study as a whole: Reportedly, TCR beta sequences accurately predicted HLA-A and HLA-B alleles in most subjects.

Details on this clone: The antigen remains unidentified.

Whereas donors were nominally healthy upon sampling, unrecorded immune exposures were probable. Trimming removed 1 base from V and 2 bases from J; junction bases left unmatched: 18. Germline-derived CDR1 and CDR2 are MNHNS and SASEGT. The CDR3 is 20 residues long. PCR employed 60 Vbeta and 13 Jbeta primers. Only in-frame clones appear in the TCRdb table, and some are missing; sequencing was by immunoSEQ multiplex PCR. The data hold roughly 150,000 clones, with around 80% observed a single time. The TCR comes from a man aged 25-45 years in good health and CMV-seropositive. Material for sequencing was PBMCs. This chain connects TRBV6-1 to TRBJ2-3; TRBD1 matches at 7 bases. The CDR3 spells CASSEETGSLIGTLTDTQYF. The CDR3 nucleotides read TGTGCCAGCAGTGAAGAGACAGGGTCCCTTATCGGGACGCTCACAGATACGCAGTATTTT.